This T cell receptor beta chain was retrieved from a study of blood T cell repertoires in COVID-19. Study in general: Sites in the United States, Italy and Spain provided acute and convalescent COVID-19 samples. From T cells, B-cell-depleted T cells, or PBMCs came the material, which was cDNA or gDNA.

Germline V gene lookup returns CDR1 SGHDN and CDR2 FVKESK. V shed 4 bases, J shed 0 bases, and the junction held 11 bases outside the gene matches. CDR3 length equals 17 residues. In the study's own analysis: Nucleated cell counts were estimated from reference gene primer amplification. Assay: immunoSEQ multiplex PCR; the TCRdb copy retains only in-frame clones and omits some. V and J calls and clone size are those listed in that table; D and trimming were worked out from the DNA. The data contain under 130,000 clones, 75% to 90% of them seen just once; the ten biggest clones take up 13%. The specimen sequenced was peripheral blood. The receptor's source is a human donor in a cohort sampled during active or convalescent COVID-19. The chain is built from TRBV14 and TRBJ1-1; TRBD1 matches at 7 bases. CDR3 bases: TGTGCCAGCAGCCCGTTATCCCCGGGACAGCTGAACACTGAAGCTTTCTTT. It translates to CASSPLSPGQLNTEAFF.